A selection of T cell receptor beta chains follows, all from one sample in a study of control samples from healthy donors and cancer patients. Some clones are missing from TCRdb's copy, which holds only in-frame ones; the method was immunoSEQ multiplex PCR. In the table there are over 150,000 clones, 96% of which are singletons. The source material was blood. The receptors were sampled from a woman in her twenties or thirties in good health. The CDR3 runs from the conserved cysteine through the conserved F or W. The D gene is left open where the match is weak. Size is stated for part of the rows, as once, few or many counts, or as a class when the clone is expanded.

>TRBJ1-1|NA|NA|TRBV3-1/TRBV3-2|14
TGTGCCAGCAGCCCATACGTGGAGAACACTGAAGCTTTCTTT
CASSPYVENTEAFF
>TRBJ2-5|NA|NA|TRBV7-8|11
TGTGCCAGCAGCCCCTTCGGGACCCAGTACTTC
CASSPFGTQYF
>TRBJ1-4|NA|NA|TRBV30|13
TGTGCCTGGAGTCTAGTTGAGGGAGAAAAACTGTTTTTT
CAWSLVEGEKLFF
>TRBJ1-2|NA|TRBD1|TRBV6-6|15
TGTGCCAGCAGTTACTCGGGACAGGGGGCGAATGGCTACACCTTC
CASSYSGQGANGYTF
>TRBJ2-1|NA|NA|TRBV7-8|16
TGTGCCAGCAGCTTAGAGTTTGTGGGAGGTCGGCAGGGGCAGTTCTTC
CASSLEFVGGRQGQFF
>TRBJ2-7|few|TRBD2|TRBV30|12
TGTGCCTGCGACCCCGGGAGGTACGAGCAGTACTTC
CACDPGRYEQYF
>TRBJ2-7|NA|NA|TRBV3-1/TRBV3-2|15
TGTGCCAGCAGCCAAGTATTAGGAGGGACCAACGAGCAGTACTTC
CASSQVLGGTNEQYF
>TRBJ1-2|NA|NA|TRBV16|13
TGTGCCAGCAGCCAATCACCTAACTATGGCTACACCTTC
CASSQSPNYGYTF
>TRBJ1-3|once|NA|TRBV29-1|14
TGCAGCGTTGCGGACACCCGCCGTGGAAACACCATATATTTT
CSVADTRRGNTIYF
>TRBJ1-5|NA|NA|TRBV3-1/TRBV3-2|13
TGTGCCAGCAGCCAGGGGGGCTCGGGGCCCCAGCATTTT
CASSQGGSGPQHF
>TRBJ2-5|NA|NA|TRBV7-2|15
TGTGCCAGCAGCTTAGAGGGACGGAGGAAAGAGACCCAGTACTTC
CASSLEGRRKETQYF
>TRBJ1-2|NA|NA|TRBV6-5|14
TGTGCCAGCAGTCAACCGGGACGGCTGAGTGGCTACACCTTC
CASSQPGRLSGYTF
>TRBJ2-4|NA|TRBD1|TRBV18|19
TGTGCCAGCTCACTACCGGGACAGATAGCCGCTAGAGCCAAAAACATTCAGTACTTC
CASSLPGQIAARAKNIQYF
>TRBJ2-1|NA|NA|TRBV14|13
TGTGCCAGCAGCCAAGATTTGGACAGCCAACAGTTCTTC
CASSQDLDSQQFF
>TRBJ2-7|once|NA|TRBV4-1|15
TGCGCCAGCAGCCAAGTTGCAGGGGTAACCTACGAGCAGTACTTC
CASSQVAGVTYEQYF
>TRBJ2-3|NA|TRBD2|TRBV6-2/TRBV6-3|15
TGTGCCAGCAGTTACGGCGGGGGGTCGGCAGATACGCAGTATTTT
CASSYGGGSADTQYF
>TRBJ2-1|NA|NA|TRBV24-1|16
TGTGCCACCAGTGATTTCCGAATAGGGGGGGAGGATGAGCAGTTCTTC
CATSDFRIGGEDEQFF
>TRBJ1-4|once|TRBD1|TRBV4-1|19
TGCGCCAGCAGCCAATGGACAGGGCAAACACTTGCAACTAATGAAAAACTGTTTTTT
CASSQWTGQTLATNEKLFF
>TRBJ2-3|once|TRBD1|TRBV19|15
TGTGCCAGTAGTGACAGGGGGAGCCCCACAGATACGCAGTATTTT
CASSDRGSPTDTQYF
>TRBJ2-1|NA|TRBD2|TRBV11-2|16
TGTGCCAGCAGCTTCCCCGGGGGAGGGCCCTACAATGAGCAGTTCTTC
CASSFPGGGPYNEQFF
>TRBJ1-1|NA|NA|TRBV18|15
TGTGCCAGCTCACCACTGAACAGGCGGAACACTGAAGCTTTCTTT
CASSPLNRRNTEAFF
>TRBJ1-2|NA|NA|TRBV7-2|14
TGTGCCAGCAGCGAGCGCAGGTTCGCCTATGGCTACACCTTC
CASSERRFAYGYTF
>TRBJ2-7|NA|TRBD2|TRBV3-1/TRBV3-2|11
TGTGCCAGCAGCGACGCGGGAGCGCAGTACTTC
CASSDAGAQYF
>TRBJ2-2|NA|TRBD2|TRBV9|16
TGTGCCAGCAGCCCAGGGACTAGCGGCAACACCGGGGAGCTGTTTTTT
CASSPGTSGNTGELFF
>TRBJ2-1|NA|TRBD2|TRBV18|16
TGTGCCAGCTCACCACGAACGGGGGGAGCTTACAATGAGCAGTTCTTC
CASSPRTGGAYNEQFF
>TRBJ2-1|NA|NA|TRBV2|13
TGTGCCAGCAGTGAACGGCTATACAATGAGCAGTTCTTC
CASSERLYNEQFF
>TRBJ2-2|NA|NA|TRBV4-1|12
TGCGCCAGCAGCCTCAACAACGGGGAGCTGTTTTTT
CASSLNNGELFF
>TRBJ2-3|NA|NA|TRBV27|12
TGTGCCAGCAGTTCCGAATCGGATACGCAGTATTTT
CASSSESDTQYF
>TRBJ1-5|NA|NA|TRBV19|12
TGTGCCAGTAGTGTCCAAAATCAGCCCCAGCATTTT
CASSVQNQPQHF
>TRBJ2-7|NA|TRBD2|TRBV14|14
TGTGCCAGCAGCCAAACGGGAGGGCCGTCCGAGCAGTACTTC
CASSQTGGPSEQYF
>TRBJ2-5|once|NA|TRBV28|15
TGTGCCAGCAGTCTTACACAGGCCCGAGGAGAGACCCAGTACTTC
CASSLTQARGETQYF
>TRBJ2-5|NA|NA|TRBV7-3|15
TGTGCCAGCAGCTTAGGTGGGGAACGACAAGAGACCCAGTACTTC
CASSLGGERQETQYF
>TRBJ2-1|NA|TRBD1|TRBV19|12
TGTGCCAGTAGTGTCGGACAGGGGGGAAAGTTCTTC
CASSVGQGGKFF
>TRBJ2-7|NA|TRBD1|TRBV6-5|14
TGTGCCAGCAGTCAGGACAGGGGGGCCTACGAGCAGTACTTC
CASSQDRGAYEQYF
>TRBJ2-7|NA|NA|TRBV6-2/TRBV6-3|15
TGTGCCAGCAGTAAACGACTAGTCTTGATCGACGAGCAGTACTTC
CASSKRLVLIDEQYF
>TRBJ2-3|NA|NA|TRBV6-5|13
TGTGCCAGCAGTACTAGGCCCACAGATACGCAGTATTTT
CASSTRPTDTQYF
>TRBJ1-1|once|NA|TRBV7-8|14
TGTGCCAGCAGCTTAGCGGTTGAGGCCACTGAAGCTTTCTTT
CASSLAVEATEAFF
>TRBJ1-5|NA|NA|TRBV5-4|17
TGTGCCAGCAGCTTGAAGGGCAGTTCCAATAGCAATCAGCCCCAGCATTTT
CASSLKGSSNSNQPQHF
>TRBJ1-1|once|TRBD1|TRBV27|13
TGTGCCAGCAGTTTTGGGGACAGGGTGGAAGCTTTCTTT
CASSFGDRVEAFF
>TRBJ2-2|NA|NA|TRBV7-9|16
TGTGCCAGCAGCCCCGGGTGGGATCTGGGCACCGGGGAGCTGTTTTTT
CASSPGWDLGTGELFF
>TRBJ2-1|NA|NA|TRBV28|17
TGTGCCAGCAGTTCAGGGCGGGACACCCTATCCTACAATGAGCAGTTCTTC
CASSSGRDTLSYNEQFF
>TRBJ2-2|once|NA|TRBV5-1|15
TGCGCCAGCAGCTTGGTGGGGGGCTACGCCGGGGAGCTGTTTTTT
CASSLVGGYAGELFF
>TRBJ1-5|NA|NA|TRBV28|18
TGTGCCAGCAGTGGAGGGTGGGGGTTGGGTAATAGCAATCAGCCCCAGCATTTT
CASSGGWGLGNSNQPQHF
>TRBJ1-2|few|NA|TRBV4-2|16
TGTGCCAGCAGCCAAGATCCGGTGGCCCCCGCGGCGGGCTACACCTTC
CASSQDPVAPAAGYTF
>TRBJ1-2|NA|TRBD1|TRBV18|13
TGTGCCAGCTCAGAGGGACAGGGCACCGGCTACACCTTC
CASSEGQGTGYTF
>TRBJ1-1|NA|TRBD1|TRBV4-1|16
TGCGCCAGCAGCCAAGATAGGAGCAGGGGGCCGACTGAAGCTTTCTTT
CASSQDRSRGPTEAFF